This entry describes one TCR beta chain. Its cognate antigen is unknown. This specimen comes from a study of blood T cells in healthy people across ages. Whole-study context: Template switching caught about one barcoded beta molecule for each two T cells.

Roughly 10 milliliters of peripheral blood were drawn from each donor. Using a J-beta primer mix together with a sample-barcoded 5' primer, a second PCR was run for 7 to 11 cycles. TCRdb re-derived calls from the 5' RACE reads in MiXCR, one entry per CDR3 protein. The sample contains about a million distinct CDR3 sequences, 51% of which appear only once. The germline V and J ends were trimmed by 4 bases and 7 bases, with 14 bases remaining between them. The CDR3 has 14 amino acids. Looked up from germline, CDR1 is MNHEY and CDR2 is SVGEGT. Study-wide results and limits: Diversity estimated from one million T cells was considered an underestimate. TCR beta diversity, measured per million T cells, fell in a roughly linear way with age.

This chain links TRBV6-2 or TRBV6-3 with TRBJ1-5; D possibly corresponds to TRBD1 (5 bases). This clonotype originated in a woman aged 55-69 years in good health. Material: blood. CDR3 protein: CASSSESRAQPQHF. CDR3 bases: TGTGCCAGCAGTTCGGAATCCAGGGCCCAGCCCCAGCATTTT.